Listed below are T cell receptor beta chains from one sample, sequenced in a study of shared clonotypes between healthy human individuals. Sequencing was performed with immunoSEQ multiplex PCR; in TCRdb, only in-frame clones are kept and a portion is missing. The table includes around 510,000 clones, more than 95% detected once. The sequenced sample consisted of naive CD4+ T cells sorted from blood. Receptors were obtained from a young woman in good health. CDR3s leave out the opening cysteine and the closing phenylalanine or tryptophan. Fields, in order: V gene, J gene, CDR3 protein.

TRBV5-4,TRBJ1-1,ASSLTGATREAF
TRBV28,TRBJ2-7,ASSSGGSEQY
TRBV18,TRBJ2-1,ASSPGTSINEQF
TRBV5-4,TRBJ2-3,ASSSIRETSGTDTQY
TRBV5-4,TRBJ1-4,ASSFRQGNEKLF
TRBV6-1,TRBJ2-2,ASIGERLNTGELF
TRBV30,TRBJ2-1,AWSNRRGYNEQF
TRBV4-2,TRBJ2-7,ASSQDLSSGVLSYEQY
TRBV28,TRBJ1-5,ASRPDRGVLSSQPQH
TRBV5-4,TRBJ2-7,ASSRPPNSEQY
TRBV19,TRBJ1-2,ASAGSGYT
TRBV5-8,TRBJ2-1,ASGLAGGYNEQF
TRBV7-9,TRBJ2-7,ASSSGQTSGRSYEQY
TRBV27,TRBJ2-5,ASSTGREGASETQY
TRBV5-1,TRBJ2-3,ASSFYTGITDTQY
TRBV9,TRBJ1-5,ASSTRRRGLILNNQPQH
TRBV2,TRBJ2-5,ASPTSGYQETQY
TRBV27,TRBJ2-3,ASSPGTGGGNTDTQY
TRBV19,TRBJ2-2,ASTHTGDPLTGELF
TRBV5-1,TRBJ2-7,ASSLTGTGESEQY
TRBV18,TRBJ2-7,ASSRNRDHEQY
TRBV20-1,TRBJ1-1,SAGLNTEAF
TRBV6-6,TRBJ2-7,ASSSFPHYEQY
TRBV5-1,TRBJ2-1,ASSPAGLAGSSYNEQF
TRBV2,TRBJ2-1,ASSEESSQINEQF
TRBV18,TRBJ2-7,ASSRDIAYEQY
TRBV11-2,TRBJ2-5,ASSPNTYQETQY
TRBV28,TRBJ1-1,ASARDIPLGAF
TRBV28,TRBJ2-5,ASSLPGLLKY
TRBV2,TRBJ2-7,ASRALYEQY
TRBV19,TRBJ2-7,ASSIAGFTYEQY
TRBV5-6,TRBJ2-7,ASSFQGQQGQY
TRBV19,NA,ASSHHYNSYEQY
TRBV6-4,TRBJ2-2,ASSGRRDTGELF
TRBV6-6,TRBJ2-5,ASSYQGTGGTQY
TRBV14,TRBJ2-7,ASSLGGTGAYEQY